These 30 T cell receptor beta chains were all obtained from the same sample, sequenced in a study of identical twins. One entry per CDR3 protein results from TCRdb running MiXCR on the 5' RACE reads. The sample yields around 470,000 distinct CDR3 sequences, approximately 15% seen once. The sample also formed part of further work on yellow fever vaccine responses in identical twins.

The source material was CD4+ T cells sorted from blood. The origin of the receptors is a woman under 30 in good health.

The sample holds a few counts of this clonotype. The CDR3 region has the DNA TGTGCCAGTACCTCGACTAGTCGCACAGATACGCAGTATTTT. Translated: CASTSTSRTDTQYF. The chain recombines TRBV19 with TRBJ2-3; TRBD2 might be the D (6 bases). The CDR3 length is 14 residues. Trimming shortened V by 7 bases and J by 1 base, and 12 bases separated the two germline ends. CDR1 LNHDA and CDR2 SQIVND come from the germline V gene (reference sequence).

The V call is TRBV9, the J call TRBJ2-2; D may match TRBD1 or TRBD2 (5 bases each). CDR1 is SGDLS, CDR2 YYNGEE, per germline. The ends were cut back, 2 bases at V and 4 bases at J, with 9 bases in the middle. The CDR3 has 14 amino acids. The DNA for the CDR3 is TGTGCCAGCAGCGTTCGTGGGGGCACCGGGGAGCTGTTTTTT. Translation: CASSVRGGTGELFF.

This chain connects TRBV29-1 to TRBJ2-3, with 14 bases aligning to TRBD2. Germline V lookup: CDR1 SQVTM, CDR2 ANQGSEA. Trimming at V came to 7 bases and at J to 3 bases, leaving 6 bases not matched to a gene. The length of the CDR3 is 15 residues. The CDR3 is CSAGTSGGPTDTQYF. The DNA of the CDR3 is TGCAGCGCCGGGACTAGCGGGGGCCCAACAGATACGCAGTATTTT.

The chain has TRBV7-9 and TRBJ2-2; no firm D call. V was cut by 7 bases and J by 1 base, with 16 bases left in between. The CDR3 length is 16 residues. Per germline, CDR1 SEHNR and CDR2 FQNEAQ (reference sequence). DNA of the CDR3: TGTGCCAGCAACCTTCCCTCGACGGGGAACACCGGGGAGCTGTTTTTT. It translates to CASNLPSTGNTGELFF.

The sample holds a few counts of this clonotype. The V and J genes are TRBV6-1 and TRBJ2-5; 13 bases align to TRBD2. V shed 4 bases and J 2 bases; nucleotides not matched to a gene: 4. CDR3 length: 16 residues. Per the germline V gene, CDR1 is MNHNS and CDR2 is SASEGT. The CDR3 region has the DNA TGTGCCAGCAGTGCTAGGACTAGCGGGGGACAAGAGACCCAGTACTTC. It is translated as CASSARTSGGQETQYF.

This clonotype was counted ten times or more. The chain carries TRBV20-1 and TRBJ2-2; D ambiguous. Germline assignment: CDR1 DFQATT and CDR2 SNEGSKA (reference sequence). The CDR3 covers 15 residues. In DNA form, the CDR3 reads TGCAGAGCCACTATGGGCTTACGCGACACCGGGGAGCTGTTTTTT. It is translated as CRATMGLRDTGELFF.

This rearrangement joins TRBV25-1 to TRBJ2-5; maybe TRBD2 (6 bases). The CDR3 sequence is 14 residues long. Germline V gene lookup returns CDR1 MGHDK and CDR2 SYGVNS. Trimming pared 1 base from V and 5 bases from J, leaving 11 bases between. The CDR3 sequence is CASSELGGTETQYF. CDR3 bases: TGTGCCAGCAGTGAATTGGGGGGTACGGAGACCCAGTACTTC.

The chain couples TRBV14 to TRBJ2-1; weak D call: TRBD2 (6 bases). V shed 3 bases and J shed 3 bases, with 15 bases lying between them. Germline-derived CDR1 and CDR2 are SGHDN and FVKESK. This CDR3 region has 16 residues. Written as DNA, the CDR3 is TGTGCCAGCAGCCATACTGTAGCGGCCTTCTACAATGAGCAGTTCTTC. It specifies CASSHTVAAFYNEQFF.

The table lists this clonotype with a few counts. The chain links TRBV5-1 to TRBJ2-1, with D possibly matching TRBD1 (5 bases). This CDR3 has 16 amino acids. Germline loops: CDR1 SGHRS, CDR2 YFSETQ. V lost 0 bases, J lost 6 bases, and 16 bases lay in between. The CDR3 is CASSLESFGASNEQFF. For the CDR3, the DNA is TGCGCCAGCAGCTTGGAATCCTTTGGGGCCAGCAATGAGCAGTTCTTC.

This clonotype was recorded a few times. The genes are TRBV28 and TRBJ2-1, with D perhaps matching TRBD1 (6 bases). The CDR3 runs 13 residues. The germline V gene encodes CDR1 MDHEN and CDR2 SYDVKM. The V end lost 6 bases, the J end lost 7 bases, and 13 bases lay between the germline ends. The CDR3 bases are TGTGCCAGCAGCATTCCGGACAGAAATGAGCAGTTCTTC. This codes for CASSIPDRNEQFF.

V is TRBV25-1 and J is TRBJ2-7; D is uncertain. Germline V gives CDR1 MGHDK, CDR2 SYGVNS. V was cut by 7 bases and J by 5 bases, with 12 bases left in between. CDR3 length: 12 amino acids. The CDR3 sequence is CASTDGVHEQYF. DNA of the CDR3: TGTGCCAGCACGGATGGGGTCCACGAGCAGTACTTC.

The chain carries TRBV19 and TRBJ2-4; D is possibly TRBD1 or TRBD2 (6 bases each). This CDR3 has 14 amino acids. Trimming took off 7 bases at V and 8 bases at J, with 18 bases between the two ends. Germline V gene lookup returns CDR1 LNHDA and CDR2 SQIVND (reference sequence). The CDR3 sequence: CASTQAGGKDIQYF. The CDR3 nucleotides read TGTGCCAGTACCCAGGCCGGGGGCAAGGACATTCAGTACTTC. Using reference TRBV19 and TRBJ2-4 for the parts outside the CDR3, the full variable domain is DGGITQSPKYLFRKEGQNVTLSCEQNLNHDAMYWYRQDPGQGLRLIYYSQIVNDFQKGDIAEGYSVSREKKESFPLTVTSAQKNPTAFYLCASTQAGGKDIQYFGAGTRLSVL.

This sequence joins TRBV7-8 and TRBJ2-7; D is undetermined. Germline V gene lookup returns CDR1 SGHVS and CDR2 FQNEAQ. This CDR3 region has 13 residues. V was cut by 2 bases and J by 2 bases, with 7 bases left in between. CDR3: CASSLIEAYEQYF. In DNA, the CDR3 is TGTGCCAGCAGCTTAATCGAAGCCTACGAGCAGTACTTC.

This sequence joins TRBV19 and TRBJ2-1; perhaps TRBD1 as D (6 bases). The CDR3 runs to 12 residues. V lost 7 bases and J lost 9, with 13 bases in between. CDR1 and CDR2 (germline): LNHDA, SQIVND (reference sequence). The CDR3 reads CASNYREGEQFF. The CDR3 coding sequence is TGTGCCAGTAACTACAGGGAAGGTGAGCAGTTCTTC.

This clonotype was detected only a few times. The V gene is TRBV6-2 or TRBV6-3, the J gene TRBJ2-7; either TRBD1 or TRBD2 may supply D (5 bases each). Trimming pared 0 bases from V and 6 bases from J, leaving 6 bases between. Germline CDR1 reads MNHEY; CDR2 reads SVGEGT. This CDR3 contains 12 residues. The CDR3 reads CASSYSGVEQYF. In DNA, the CDR3 is TGTGCCAGCAGTTACTCGGGGGTCGAGCAGTACTTC.

This clonotype was counted between two and nine times. CDR3 DNA: TGTGCCAGCAGCGGCAGAGGGATGAGCAATCAGCCCCAGCATTTT. Translated: CASSGRGMSNQPQHF. The chain joins TRBV5-6 to TRBJ1-5; D is uncertain. The CDR3 is 15 residues long. The germline gives CDR1 SGHDT, CDR2 YYEEEE. Trimming stripped 4 bases from V and 1 base from J, with 12 bases between. Based on the CDR3 plus reference TRBV5-6 and TRBJ1-5, the full variable domain is DAGVTQSPTHLIKTRGQQVTLRCSPKSGHDTVSWYQQALGQGPQFIFQYYEEEERQRGNFPDRFSGHQFPNYSSELNVNALLLGDSALYLCASSGRGMSNQPQHFGDGTRLSIL.

This clonotype was detected many times. The rearrangement links TRBV5-1 to TRBJ2-5, with D perhaps TRBD2 (5 bases). Trimming removed 3 bases from V and 2 bases from J, with 20 bases in between. Germline V lookup: CDR1 SGHRS, CDR2 YFSETQ. The CDR3 is 17 residues long. CDR3: CASSSWNGEGHQETQYF. The CDR3, as DNA: TGCGCCAGCAGCTCTTGGAACGGGGAAGGTCATCAAGAGACCCAGTACTTC.

The sample holds many counts of this clonotype. V is TRBV20-1 and J is TRBJ2-3, with TRBD1 matching 10 bases. The CDR3 length is 14 residues. Germline V gene data show CDR1 as DFQATT and CDR2 as SNEGSKA (reference sequence). The trim removed 1 base at V and 6 bases at J, leaving 4 bases unmatched. The CDR3 loop reads CSARGTGGFDTQYF. Here the CDR3 DNA reads TGCAGTGCTAGAGGGACAGGGGGTTTCGATACGCAGTATTTT.

The chain carries TRBV29-1 and TRBJ2-3, with unresolved D. CDR1 and CDR2 (germline): SQVTM, ANQGSEA. There are 14 residues in the CDR3. V lost 4 bases, J lost 1 base, and 12 bases lay in between. The CDR3 nucleotides read TGCAGCGTTGTAAGGTCAGGACGCACAGATACGCAGTATTTT. Translating gives CSVVRSGRTDTQYF.

The CDR3 bases are TGTGCCACCAGCAGAGGTGCAGGAAATCAGCCCCAGCATTTT. It yields the protein CATSRGAGNQPQHF. The V and J genes are TRBV15 and TRBJ1-5; D call uncertain. This CDR3 has 14 residues. Germline loops: CDR1 LNHNV, CDR2 YYDKDF (reference sequence). Trimming shortened V by 1 base and J by 4 bases, and 8 bases separated the two germline ends.

This clonotype was counted only a few times. This rearrangement joins TRBV21-1 to TRBJ1-1; the table's TRBD1 call for D was not verified on the DNA. TRBV21-1 is designated a pseudogene. The CDR3 length is 15 residues. The CDR3 DNA is TGTGCCAGCAGCAAAGAGGTCAGGGTGGTGACTGAAGCTTTCTTT. It translates to CASSKEVRVVTEAFF.

This clonotype was counted a few times. The rearrangement uses TRBV5-1 and TRBJ2-1, with 9 bases that match TRBD2. This CDR3 comprises 15 residues. From germline, CDR1 is SGHRS and CDR2 YFSETQ. The J segment lost 4 bases and the V segment lost 0 bases, leaving 2 bases of the junction unmatched. In DNA form, the CDR3 reads TGCGCCAGCAGCTTGGCTCTAGCGGGGTACAATGAGCAGTTCTTC. Translated, it gives CASSLALAGYNEQFF.

CDR3 nucleotide sequence: TGCGCCAGCAGCCAAGCGGGGGGCGGCGGGCTCAATGAGCAGTTCTTC. It yields the protein CASSQAGGGGLNEQFF. This rearrangement joins TRBV4-1 to TRBJ2-1; D might be TRBD2 (7 bases). Trimming took 1 base from V and 6 from J, leaving 16 bases between them. The length of the CDR3 is 16 residues. Germline V lookup: CDR1 MGHRA, CDR2 YSYEKL.

In its sample, this clonotype was seen many times. The gene calls are TRBV5-6 and TRBJ2-1, with a weak D call TRBD1 (5 bases). The germline V and J ends were trimmed by 4 bases and 2 bases, with 13 bases remaining between them. The CDR3 has 15 residues. Germline V lookup: CDR1 SGHDT, CDR2 YYEEEE. The CDR3: CASSTVGPTYNEQFF. In DNA form, the CDR3 reads TGTGCCAGCAGCACCGTGGGGCCTACCTACAATGAGCAGTTCTTC. Variable domain in full (rest from reference TRBV5-6 and TRBJ2-1): DAGVTQSPTHLIKTRGQQVTLRCSPKSGHDTVSWYQQALGQGPQFIFQYYEEEERQRGNFPDRFSGHQFPNYSSELNVNALLLGDSALYLCASSTVGPTYNEQFFGPGTRLTVL.

This clonotype was found many times. The genes are TRBV5-1 and TRBJ2-5; unclear D gene. Trimming took off 1 base at V and 0 bases at J, with 4 bases between the two ends. Germline V gene data show CDR1 as SGHRS and CDR2 as YFSETQ. The CDR3 has 13 amino acids. CDR3 sequence (DNA): TGCGCCAGCAGCTTGCAGTACCAAGAGACCCAGTACTTC. Translating it yields CASSLQYQETQYF.

This clonotype was counted only a few times. The chain employs TRBV18 and TRBJ1-5; a weak D match, TRBD1 (5 bases). The V end lost 2 bases, the J end lost 5 bases, and 16 bases lay between the germline ends. CDR3 length: 16 amino acids. Germline CDR1 KGHSH, CDR2 LQKENI. The CDR3 DNA is TGTGCCAGCTCACCAGAGAGGGGCGTCGGGGATCAGCCCCAGCATTTT. Translated, it gives CASSPERGVGDQPQHF.

The J gene is TRBJ2-2, the V gene TRBV30; D unresolved. The CDR3 contains 15 residues. Germline-derived CDR1 and CDR2 are GTSNPN and SVGIG (reference sequence). Trimming left V 1 base short and J 2 bases short, with 11 bases between. The CDR3 DNA is TGTGCCTGGAGTGGAAATAGCCTTAACACCGGGGAGCTGTTTTTT. Its translation is CAWSGNSLNTGELFF.

In its sample, this clonotype was seen a few times. The chain combines TRBV6-1 with TRBJ2-3; the match to TRBD2 covers 11 bases. V shed 8 bases and J 2 bases; nucleotides not matched to a gene: 6. The CDR3 covers 15 residues. The V gene's germline CDR1 is MNHNS and CDR2 SASEGT. For the CDR3, the DNA is TGTGCCAGCCGGGATAGCGGGAGGGACACAGATACGCAGTATTTT. Translated, it gives CASRDSGRDTDTQYF.

The genes are TRBV3-1 and TRBJ2-1, with D uncertain. V was cut by 4 bases and J by 2 bases, with 9 bases left in between. The CDR3 is made up of 14 amino acids. The germline V gene has CDR1 LGHDT and CDR2 YNNKEL (reference sequence). The CDR3 sequence: CASSPPRAYNEQFF. Here the CDR3 DNA reads TGTGCCAGCAGCCCTCCCCGGGCCTACAATGAGCAGTTCTTC.

The V and J genes are TRBV11-2 and TRBJ2-5; TRBD1 agrees at 7 bases. The CDR3 consists of 15 residues. Germline V CDR1 and CDR2: SGHAT, FQNNGV. V lost 8 bases and J lost 4; bases outside the gene matches: 13. CDR3 sequence: CASGPGDRVGETQYF. The DNA of the CDR3 is TGTGCCAGCGGCCCCGGAGACAGGGTCGGAGAGACCCAGTACTTC.